Each of the 8 T cell receptor beta chains below was sequenced from the same sample in a study of PD-1 blockade in classical Hodgkin lymphoma (dated by TCRdb to 2020 to 2022). The library was built by means of the immunoSEQ multiplex PCR assay. TCRdb limited this immuneACCESS table to in-frame rearrangements with V and J called. A share of clones is missing; checked studies link under half to unresolved V genes, and the rest is unexplained. The sample profile shows 90,000 to 100,000 clones; 75% to 85% of them were found once. The top ten clonotypes cover 15% to 20% of the sample. The time point label, as the study defines it: cycle 2 day 1 (C2D1) of nivolumab. All trial patients had relapsed after autologous stem cell transplantation, with cohorts A, B and C differing in prior brentuximab vedotin exposure. Here the sequenced sample was peripheral blood mononuclear cells (PBMCs), taken before the second cycle of nivolumab. The receptors derive from a human donor with classical Hodgkin lymphoma.

The chain is built from TRBV5-1 and TRBJ1-2, with D possibly matching TRBD1 (5 bases). The CDR3 contains 13 residues. Trimming cost V 0 bases and J 6 bases, with 9 bases left between them. The germline V gene has CDR1 SGHRS and CDR2 YFSETQ. CDR3: CASSLGGANGYTF. CDR3 in DNA: TGCGCCAGCAGCTTGGGGGGCGCGAATGGCTACACCTTC.

This rearrangement joins TRBV9 to TRBJ1-2; TRBD1 might be the D (6 bases). Germline CDR1 reads SGDLS; CDR2 reads YYNGEE. The V and J ends lost 0 bases and 8 bases respectively, with 14 bases between them. CDR3 length: 14 amino acids. In DNA form, the CDR3 reads TGTGCCAGCAGCGTAGGTGGGACACGAGAAGGCTACACCTTC. Protein sequence: CASSVGGTREGYTF.

The V call is TRBV4-1, the J call TRBJ1-2; 8 nucleotides match TRBD1. Unmatched junction bases numbered 16, after V lost 0 bases and J lost 7 bases. Germline-derived CDR1 and CDR2 are MGHRA and YSYEKL. The CDR3 totals 18 residues. The CDR3 protein is CASSQDLQTGAVFGGYTF. CDR3 nucleotides: TGCGCCAGCAGCCAAGATTTGCAGACAGGGGCGGTCTTTGGTGGCTACACCTTC.

The chain recombines TRBV25-1 with TRBJ2-6; 9 bases line up with TRBD1. J lost 2 bases, V lost 4 bases, and 9 bases had no gene match. CDR3 length equals 18 residues. CDR1 is MGHDK and CDR2 is SYGVNS in the germline V gene. The CDR3 loop is CASSAWTGVSAGANVLTF. Written as DNA, the CDR3 is TGTGCCAGCAGTGCCTGGACAGGGGTCTCTGCTGGGGCCAACGTCCTGACTTTC.

This chain uses TRBV7-6 with TRBJ2-2; the D gene is possibly TRBD2 (5 bases). Looked up from germline, CDR1 is SGHVS and CDR2 is FNYEAQ. Trimming stripped 2 bases from V and 7 bases from J, with 14 bases between. This CDR3 has 15 amino acids. CDR3 residues: CASSLNWRSGGELFF. As DNA, the CDR3 is TGTGCCAGCAGCTTAAACTGGAGGAGCGGCGGGGAGCTGTTTTTT.

This chain joins TRBV6-5 and TRBJ1-5; TRBD1 matches at 9 bases. CDR1 is MNHEY, CDR2 SVGAGI, per germline. Trimming took 6 bases from V and 7 from J; bases not matched to a gene: 4. This CDR3 region has 13 residues. The CDR3 DNA follows: TGTGCCAGCAGCCTGACAGGGGGACAGCCCCAGCATTTT. As protein: CASSLTGGQPQHF.

Details on this clone: One base away lies a much larger clone, so this may be a sequencing read error. J is TRBJ2-5 and V is TRBV5-1; 7 bases agree with TRBD1. The germline V gene encodes CDR1 SGHRS and CDR2 YFSETQ. The CDR3 is 14 residues long. The J segment lost 1 base and the V segment lost 2 bases, leaving 2 bases of the junction unmatched. The CDR3 nucleotides are TGCGCCAGCAGCTTCGGGACAGTCCAAGAGACCCAGTACTTC. Protein product: CASSFGTVQETQYF.

The chain links TRBV19 to TRBJ2-1, with D perhaps matching TRBD1 (6 bases). The length of the CDR3 is 14 residues. Germline values: CDR1 LNHDA, CDR2 SQIVND (reference sequence). Trimming shortened V by 5 bases and J by 2 bases, and 10 bases separated the two germline ends. The CDR3 is CASSLQGPYNEQFF. The CDR3 DNA sequence: TGTGCCAGTAGTTTACAGGGTCCCTACAATGAGCAGTTCTTC.